This TCR beta chain is from a study of radiotherapy plus CTLA-4 blockade in lung cancer (dated by TCRdb to between 2017 and 2018). Regarding the research as a whole: Objective responses were observed in more than 15% of enrolled patients, and disease control was achieved in 30% to 40%. Beyond this particular receptor, the publication reports: Early dynamic changes in blood T cell clones, together with increased serum interferon-beta after radiation, were reported as the strongest predictors of response. After treatment with radiotherapy and ipilimumab, TCR clones that came from tumors expanded in the peripheral blood.

Points on this clone: Its antigen specificity is not known. No clone much larger than this one lies a single base away; base qualities are absent.

To prepare the library, the immunoSEQ multiplex PCR assay was applied. TCRdb carries this immuneACCESS record with in-frame sequences only. Its versions omit some clonotypes, under half of them owing to an unresolved V gene in the studies checked, with the rest unexplained. This sample holds 60,000 to 75,000 clones; approximately 76% were observed only once. The ten largest make up 15% to 20% of the sample. The study evaluated CTLA-4 blockade (ipilimumab) given together with focal radiation therapy in patients who had chemo-refractory metastatic non-small-cell lung cancer. Between the V and J ends, shortened by 3 bases and 4 bases respectively, the junction contains 12 bases. Taken from the germline V gene (reference sequence), the CDR1 and CDR2 loops are GTSNPN and SVGIG. Reading from cysteine to phenylalanine, the CDR3 counts 13 amino acids. Just CDR3 DNA is preserved here, 39 bases in frame from base 1.

The rearranged segments are TRBV30 and TRBJ1-1; the D gene lacks a confident call. The source of this sequence is a human donor with non-small cell lung cancer whose response to radiotherapy plus ipilimumab could not be evaluated. Some clones in this sample may be carry-over from other donors' samples. Sequenced here: peripheral blood, sampled from a patient treated with radiotherapy plus ipilimumab. DNA sequence: TGTGCCTGGAGCCCCGGCGGTCCCACTGAAGCTTTCTTT. It encodes CAWSPGGPTEAFF.